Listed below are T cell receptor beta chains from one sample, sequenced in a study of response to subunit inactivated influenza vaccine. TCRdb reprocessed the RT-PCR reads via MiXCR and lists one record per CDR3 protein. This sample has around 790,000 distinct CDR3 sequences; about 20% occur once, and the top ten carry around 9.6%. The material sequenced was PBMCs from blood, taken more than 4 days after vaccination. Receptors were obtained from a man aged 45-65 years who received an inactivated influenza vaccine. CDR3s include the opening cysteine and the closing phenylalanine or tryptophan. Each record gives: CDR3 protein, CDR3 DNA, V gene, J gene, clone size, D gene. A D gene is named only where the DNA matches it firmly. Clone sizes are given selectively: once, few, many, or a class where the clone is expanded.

CDR3 protein: CASSLGVAEETQYF
CDR3 DNA: TGTGCCAGCAGCCTGGGAGTAGCCGAAGAGACCCAGTACTTC
V gene: TRBV3-1
J gene: TRBJ2-5
clone size: .
D gene: .

CDR3 protein: CASSLVAGVGEKLFF
CDR3 DNA: TGTGCCAGCAGTTTAGTGGCGGGGGTTGGTGAAAAACTGTTTTTT
V gene: TRBV12-3/TRBV12-4
J gene: TRBJ1-4
clone size: .
D gene: .

CDR3 protein: CASSPPERKETQYF
CDR3 DNA: TGTGCCAGCTCACCACCTGAGAGGAAAGAGACCCAGTACTTC
V gene: TRBV18
J gene: TRBJ2-5
clone size: few
D gene: .

CDR3 protein: CASSPGTAATEAFF
CDR3 DNA: TGCGCCAGCAGCCCAGGGACAGCAGCCACTGAAGCTTTCTTT
V gene: TRBV5-1
J gene: TRBJ1-1
clone size: few
D gene: TRBD1

CDR3 protein: CASSQDRTGSYEQYF
CDR3 DNA: TGCGCCAGCAGCCAGGACAGGACAGGATCCTACGAGCAGTACTTC
V gene: TRBV4-3
J gene: TRBJ2-7
clone size: .
D gene: TRBD1

CDR3 protein: CSALPTGSYEQYF
CDR3 DNA: TGCAGCGCCCTCCCGACAGGGAGCTACGAGCAGTACTTC
V gene: TRBV29-1
J gene: TRBJ2-7
clone size: .
D gene: TRBD1

CDR3 protein: CASSLAVSSYNEQFF
CDR3 DNA: TGTGCCAGCAGCCTAGCGGTGAGCTCCTACAATGAGCAGTTCTTC
V gene: TRBV7-2
J gene: TRBJ2-1
clone size: many
D gene: TRBD2

CDR3 protein: CASSLSGGLETQYF
CDR3 DNA: TGTGCCAGCAGTTTATCGGGGGGGTTGGAGACCCAGTACTTC
V gene: TRBV12-3/TRBV12-4
J gene: TRBJ2-5
clone size: many
D gene: TRBD2

CDR3 protein: CASSSSGGVYEQYF
CDR3 DNA: TGCGCCAGCAGCTCGTCAGGGGGCGTCTACGAGCAGTACTTC
V gene: TRBV5-1
J gene: TRBJ2-7
clone size: few
D gene: TRBD1

CDR3 protein: CASSLDGASYEQYF
CDR3 DNA: TGCGCCAGCAGCTTGGATGGGGCGTCCTACGAGCAGTACTTC
V gene: TRBV5-1
J gene: TRBJ2-7
clone size: many
D gene: .

CDR3 protein: CAISEPGTAFVF
CDR3 DNA: TGTGCCATCAGTGAGCCCGGGACGGCCTTCGTTTTT
V gene: TRBV10-3
J gene: TRBJ1-4
clone size: few
D gene: .

CDR3 protein: CSVVGLAGTDTQYF
CDR3 DNA: TGCAGCGTTGTTGGCCTAGCGGGCACAGATACGCAGTATTTT
V gene: TRBV29-1
J gene: TRBJ2-3
clone size: .
D gene: TRBD2

CDR3 protein: CSATNRGDEQYF
CDR3 DNA: TGCAGTGCCACCAACAGAGGTGACGAGCAGTACTTC
V gene: TRBV20-1
J gene: TRBJ2-7
clone size: few
D gene: .

CDR3 protein: CASSLLFNTEAFF
CDR3 DNA: TGTGCCAGCAGCTTGTTATTCAACACTGAAGCTTTCTTT
V gene: TRBV5-6
J gene: TRBJ1-1
clone size: .
D gene: .

CDR3 protein: CASSLDLSGGQETQYF
CDR3 DNA: TGCGCCAGCAGCTTGGATCTTAGCGGGGGGCAAGAGACCCAGTACTTC
V gene: TRBV5-1
J gene: TRBJ2-5
clone size: .
D gene: TRBD2

CDR3 protein: CASRLLRTANTGELFF
CDR3 DNA: TGTGCCAGCAGGCTACTAAGGACGGCGAACACCGGGGAGCTGTTTTTT
V gene: TRBV6-1
J gene: TRBJ2-2
clone size: few
D gene: .

CDR3 protein: CASSFKVQGAAEAFF
CDR3 DNA: TGTGCCAGCAGTTTTAAGGTACAGGGGGCTGCTGAAGCTTTCTTT
V gene: TRBV12-3/TRBV12-4
J gene: TRBJ1-1
clone size: few
D gene: TRBD1

CDR3 protein: CASSFEVGSGNTIYF
CDR3 DNA: TGTGCCAGCAGTTTCGAGGTTGGCTCTGGAAACACCATATATTTT
V gene: TRBV6-5
J gene: TRBJ1-3
clone size: many
D gene: .

CDR3 protein: CAISLAGTNEQFF
CDR3 DNA: TGTGCCATCTCGCTAGCGGGGACCAATGAGCAGTTCTTC
V gene: TRBV10-3
J gene: TRBJ2-1
clone size: .
D gene: TRBD2

CDR3 protein: CASSLSWGARETQYF
CDR3 DNA: TGTGCCAGCAGCTTAAGCTGGGGGGCCCGGGAGACCCAGTACTTC
V gene: TRBV7-9
J gene: TRBJ2-5
clone size: once
D gene: .

CDR3 protein: CASRRTGSETQYF
CDR3 DNA: TGTGCCAGCAGAAGGACAGGGTCGGAGACCCAGTACTTC
V gene: TRBV28
J gene: TRBJ2-5
clone size: many
D gene: TRBD1

CDR3 protein: CAIKAQGQETQYF
CDR3 DNA: TGTGCCATCAAGGCACAGGGACAAGAGACCCAGTACTTC
V gene: TRBV10-3
J gene: TRBJ2-5
clone size: few
D gene: .

CDR3 protein: CASSSGTSGAWEETQYF
CDR3 DNA: TGTGCCAGCAGTTCGGGGACTAGCGGAGCATGGGAAGAGACCCAGTACTTC
V gene: TRBV28
J gene: TRBJ2-5
clone size: .
D gene: TRBD2

CDR3 protein: CASSQLRTRLAGADTQYF
CDR3 DNA: TGCGCCAGCAGCCAACTTCGGACCCGACTAGCGGGGGCAGATACGCAGTATTTT
V gene: TRBV4-1
J gene: TRBJ2-3
clone size: .
D gene: TRBD2

CDR3 protein: CASSLGLGRFSYEQYF
CDR3 DNA: TGTGCCAGCAGCTTGGGGTTGGGCAGGTTCTCCTACGAGCAGTACTTC
V gene: TRBV7-9
J gene: TRBJ2-7
clone size: many
D gene: .

CDR3 protein: CASSGLGFYGYTF
CDR3 DNA: TGTGCCAGCAGCGGACTCGGGTTCTATGGCTACACCTTC
V gene: TRBV27
J gene: TRBJ1-2
clone size: few
D gene: .

CDR3 protein: CATSIRVNSNQPQHF
CDR3 DNA: TGTGCCACCAGCATCAGGGTCAATAGCAATCAGCCCCAGCATTTT
V gene: TRBV15
J gene: TRBJ1-5
clone size: few
D gene: .

CDR3 protein: CASSLEASVSYEQYF
CDR3 DNA: TGTGCCAGCAGCTTGGAAGCTAGCGTCAGCTACGAGCAGTACTTC
V gene: TRBV5-4
J gene: TRBJ2-7
clone size: .
D gene: .

CDR3 protein: CSAVTEVYNEQFF
CDR3 DNA: TGCAGCGCCGTCACGGAGGTCTACAATGAGCAGTTCTTC
V gene: TRBV29-1
J gene: TRBJ2-1
clone size: many
D gene: .

CDR3 protein: CASSSPGSSTDTQYF
CDR3 DNA: TGTGCCAGCAGCTCCCCAGGATCTAGCACAGATACGCAGTATTTT
V gene: TRBV7-2
J gene: TRBJ2-3
clone size: .
D gene: .

CDR3 protein: CASSQEAGFGANVLTF
CDR3 DNA: TGCGCCAGCAGCCAGGAGGCCGGGTTTGGGGCCAACGTCCTGACTTTC
V gene: TRBV4-1
J gene: TRBJ2-6
clone size: .
D gene: .

CDR3 protein: CASSQLLEQYF
CDR3 DNA: TGTGCCAGCAGCCAATTACTCGAGCAGTACTTC
V gene: TRBV3-1
J gene: TRBJ2-7
clone size: .
D gene: .

CDR3 protein: CASSRATNGYTF
CDR3 DNA: TGTGCCAGCTCCCGGGCCACGAATGGCTACACCTTC
V gene: TRBV12-3/TRBV12-4
J gene: TRBJ1-2
clone size: few
D gene: .

CDR3 protein: CASSWGWSGGTNEQFF
CDR3 DNA: TGCGCCAGCAGCTGGGGGTGGAGCGGGGGAACCAATGAGCAGTTCTTC
V gene: TRBV5-1
J gene: TRBJ2-1
clone size: .
D gene: TRBD2

CDR3 protein: CASSLRGGSTVYEQYF
CDR3 DNA: TGTGCCAGCAGCCTCAGGGGTGGCTCCACCGTTTACGAGCAGTACTTC
V gene: TRBV6-2/TRBV6-3
J gene: TRBJ2-7
clone size: .
D gene: .

CDR3 protein: CASRQSGSASTDTQYF
CDR3 DNA: TGTGCCAGCAGACAAAGCGGGAGTGCCAGCACAGATACGCAGTATTTT
V gene: TRBV13
J gene: TRBJ2-3
clone size: .
D gene: TRBD2

CDR3 protein: CAISDPGSGAEETQYF
CDR3 DNA: TGTGCCATCAGTGACCCCGGTTCAGGGGCCGAAGAGACCCAGTACTTC
V gene: TRBV10-3
J gene: TRBJ2-5
clone size: .
D gene: .

CDR3 protein: CASSLEAGANVLTF
CDR3 DNA: TGTGCCAGCAGTTTAGAGGCTGGGGCCAACGTCCTGACTTTC
V gene: TRBV5-1
J gene: TRBJ2-6
clone size: many
D gene: .

CDR3 protein: CTISPAWGTEERTDTQYF
CDR3 DNA: TGTACCATCAGCCCAGCGTGGGGGACAGAGGAGCGCACAGATACGCAGTATTTT
V gene: TRBV10-3
J gene: TRBJ2-3
clone size: .
D gene: TRBD1

CDR3 protein: CASSQDPVLAQQYF
CDR3 DNA: TGCGCCAGCAGCCAGGATCCGGTACTAGCCCAGCAGTATTTT
V gene: TRBV4-3
J gene: TRBJ2-3
clone size: .
D gene: .

CDR3 protein: CASSDSVSTEAFF
CDR3 DNA: TGTGCCAGCAGTGACAGTGTGAGCACTGAAGCTTTCTTT
V gene: TRBV6-2/TRBV6-3
J gene: TRBJ1-1
clone size: .
D gene: .

CDR3 protein: CASSSSGSWDEQYF
CDR3 DNA: TGTGCCAGCAGTTCTAGCGGGAGTTGGGACGAGCAGTACTTC
V gene: TRBV12-3/TRBV12-4
J gene: TRBJ2-7
clone size: few
D gene: TRBD2

CDR3 protein: CASSPTSGHNEQFF
CDR3 DNA: TGCGCCAGCAGCCCAACAAGCGGTCACAATGAGCAGTTCTTC
V gene: TRBV5-1
J gene: TRBJ2-1
clone size: few
D gene: .

CDR3 protein: CASSLRPNPRDTGELFF
CDR3 DNA: TGTGCCAGCAGTCTACGACCGAATCCGAGAGACACCGGGGAGCTGTTTTTT
V gene: TRBV6-5
J gene: TRBJ2-2
clone size: few
D gene: .

CDR3 protein: CASSLMGNEKLFF
CDR3 DNA: TGTGCCAGCAGCTTAATGGGAAATGAAAAACTGTTTTTT
V gene: TRBV7-2
J gene: TRBJ1-4
clone size: .
D gene: .

CDR3 protein: CASSLFTGNEQYF
CDR3 DNA: TGTGCCAGCAGCTTATTCACAGGGAACGAGCAGTACTTC
V gene: TRBV7-2
J gene: TRBJ2-7
clone size: many
D gene: .